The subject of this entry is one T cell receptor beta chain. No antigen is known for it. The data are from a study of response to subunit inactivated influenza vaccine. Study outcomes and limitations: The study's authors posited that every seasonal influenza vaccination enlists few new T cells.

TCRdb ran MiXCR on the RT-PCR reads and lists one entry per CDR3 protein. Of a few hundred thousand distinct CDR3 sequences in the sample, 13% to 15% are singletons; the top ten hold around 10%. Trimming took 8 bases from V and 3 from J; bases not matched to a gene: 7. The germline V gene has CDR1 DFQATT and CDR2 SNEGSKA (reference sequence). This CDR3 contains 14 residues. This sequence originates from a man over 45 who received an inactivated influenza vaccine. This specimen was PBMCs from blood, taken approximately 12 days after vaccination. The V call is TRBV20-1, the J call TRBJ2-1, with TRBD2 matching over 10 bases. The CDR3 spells CSTPSGRGYNEQFF. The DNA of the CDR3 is TGCAGTACCCCCAGCGGGAGGGGCTACAATGAGCAGTTCTTC.